A single sample gave rise to the 4 T cell receptor beta chains below, sequenced in a study of T-cell reconstitution after alpha-beta-depleted transplantation in children. This sample's TCRbeta library carried unique molecular identifier barcodes. TCRdb re-analysed the PCR reads in MiXCR, keeping a single row per CDR3 protein. The table includes a few hundred thousand distinct CDR3 sequences, approximately 9.9% detected once. The source material was PBMCs from the stem cell graft donor, sampled from the stem cell graft. These receptor sequences come from a human donor who donated a stem cell graft to a child with SCID.

The table lists this clonotype with many counts. The chain has TRBV11-2 and TRBJ1-4; TRBD1 matches at 7 bases. Losses at the gene ends were 5 bases for V and 3 bases for J; bases not matched to a gene: 6. The germline CDR1 and CDR2 sequences are SGHAT and FQNNGV. CDR3 length equals 15 residues. The CDR3 reads CASSPTGVANEKLFF. Written as DNA, the CDR3 is TGTGCCAGCAGCCCAACAGGGGTGGCTAATGAAAAACTGTTTTTT.

A remark on this clonotype: Because it lacks the conserved phenylalanine or tryptophan at the end, this CDR3 is likely a read error. The V gene is TRBV5-1, the J gene TRBJ1-2, with 8 nucleotides matching TRBD1. The CDR3 is 14 residues long. The V gene's germline CDR1 is SGHRS and CDR2 YFSETQ. The V segment lost 4 bases and the J segment 0 bases; nucleotides outside the gene matches: 2. The DNA of the CDR3 is TGCGCCAGCAGCCCACAGGGGGCTAACTATGGCTACACCTTG. Translating gives CASSPQGANYGYTL.

This clonotype has at least ten counts. The chain joins TRBV7-2 to TRBJ1-6, with D possibly being TRBD1 (6 bases). V shed 5 bases and J shed 8 bases, with 19 bases lying between them. CDR3 length: 16 residues. Germline V lookup: CDR1 SGHTA, CDR2 FQGNSA. The CDR3 region has the DNA TGTGCCAGCAGCCCGCAGGGGATAGAGGTACATTCACCCCTCCACTTT. Its protein is CASSPQGIEVHSPLHF.

The CDR3 DNA is TGTGCCAGCAGCCGGGGGGGCCAAAACCTAGCCTACAATGAGCAGTTCTTC. Translating gives CASSRGGQNLAYNEQFF. This rearrangement joins TRBV4-2 to TRBJ2-1; weak D call: TRBD2 (7 bases). The ends were cut back, 4 bases at V and 2 bases at J, with 18 bases in the middle. The CDR3 is made up of 17 amino acids. From germline, CDR1 is LGHNA and CDR2 YNFKEQ.